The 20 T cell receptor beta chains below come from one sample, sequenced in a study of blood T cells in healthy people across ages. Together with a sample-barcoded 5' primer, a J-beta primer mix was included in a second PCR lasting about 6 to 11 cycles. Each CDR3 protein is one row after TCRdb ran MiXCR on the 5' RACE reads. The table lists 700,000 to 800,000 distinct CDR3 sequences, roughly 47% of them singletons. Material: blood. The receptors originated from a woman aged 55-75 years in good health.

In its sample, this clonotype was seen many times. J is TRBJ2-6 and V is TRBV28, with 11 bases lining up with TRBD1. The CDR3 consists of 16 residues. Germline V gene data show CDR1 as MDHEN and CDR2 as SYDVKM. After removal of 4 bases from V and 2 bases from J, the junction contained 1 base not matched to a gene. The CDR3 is CASSWDRGAGANVLTF. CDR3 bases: TGTGCCAGCAGTTGGGACAGGGGGGCTGGGGCCAACGTCCTGACTTTC.

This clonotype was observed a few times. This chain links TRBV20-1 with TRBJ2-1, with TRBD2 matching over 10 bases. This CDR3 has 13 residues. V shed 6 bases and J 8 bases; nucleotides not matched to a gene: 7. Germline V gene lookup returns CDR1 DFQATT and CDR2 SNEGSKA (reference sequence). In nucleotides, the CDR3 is TGCAGTGCACCTAGCGGGAGAGTCGATGAGCAGTTCTTC. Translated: CSAPSGRVDEQFF.

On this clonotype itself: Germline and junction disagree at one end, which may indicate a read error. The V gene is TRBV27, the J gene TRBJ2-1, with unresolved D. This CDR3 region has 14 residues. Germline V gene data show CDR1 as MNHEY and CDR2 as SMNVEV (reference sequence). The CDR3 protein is CTSSSGRSYNEQFF. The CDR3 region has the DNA TGTACCAGCAGTTCGGGCCGTTCCTACAATGAGCAGTTCTTC.

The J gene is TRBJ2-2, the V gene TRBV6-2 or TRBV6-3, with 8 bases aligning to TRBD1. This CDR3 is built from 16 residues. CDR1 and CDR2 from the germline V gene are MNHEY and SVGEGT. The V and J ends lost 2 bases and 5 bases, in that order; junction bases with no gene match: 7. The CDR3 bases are TGTGCCAGCAGTTACACGCGACAGGGGCGAACCGGGGAGCTGTTTTTT. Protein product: CASSYTRQGRTGELFF.

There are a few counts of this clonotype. This CDR3 is CASSFLAARDTQYF. The CDR3 coding sequence is TGTGCCAGCAGCTTCCTAGCGGCTCGCGATACGCAGTATTTT. The J gene is TRBJ2-3, the V gene TRBV7-2, with 7 bases matching TRBD2. This CDR3 region has 14 residues. Trimming cost V 3 bases and J 6 bases; bases outside gene matches: 6. Germline V gene lookup returns CDR1 SGHTA and CDR2 FQGNSA.

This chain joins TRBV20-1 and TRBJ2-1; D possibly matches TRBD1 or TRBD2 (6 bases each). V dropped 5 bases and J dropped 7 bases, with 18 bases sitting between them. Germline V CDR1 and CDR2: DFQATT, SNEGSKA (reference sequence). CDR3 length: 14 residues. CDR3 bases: TGCAGTGCTGCTGGGGGGCCTCACCTTAATGAGCAGTTCTTC. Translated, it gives CSAAGGPHLNEQFF.

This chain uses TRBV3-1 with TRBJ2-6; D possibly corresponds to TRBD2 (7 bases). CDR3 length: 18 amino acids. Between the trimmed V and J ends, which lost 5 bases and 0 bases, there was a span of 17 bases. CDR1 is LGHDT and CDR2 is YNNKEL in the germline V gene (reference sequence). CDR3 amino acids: CASSDRGGALSGANVLTF. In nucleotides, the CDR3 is TGTGCCAGCAGCGATAGAGGGGGGGCACTCTCTGGGGCCAACGTCCTGACTTTC.

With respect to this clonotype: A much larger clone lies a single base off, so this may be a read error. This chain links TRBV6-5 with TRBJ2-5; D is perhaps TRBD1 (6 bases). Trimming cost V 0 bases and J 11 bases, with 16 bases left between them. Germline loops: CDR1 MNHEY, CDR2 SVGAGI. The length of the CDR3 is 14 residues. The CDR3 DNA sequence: TGTGCCAGCAGTTACTCTTACGGGGACAATGAGCAGTACTTC. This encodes CASSYSYGDNEQYF.

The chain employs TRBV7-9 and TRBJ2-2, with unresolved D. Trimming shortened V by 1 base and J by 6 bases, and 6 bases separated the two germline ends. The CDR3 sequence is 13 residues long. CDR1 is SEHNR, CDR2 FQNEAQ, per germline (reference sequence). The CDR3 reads CASSLVAAGELFF. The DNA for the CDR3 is TGTGCCAGCAGCTTAGTTGCTGCCGGGGAGCTGTTTTTT. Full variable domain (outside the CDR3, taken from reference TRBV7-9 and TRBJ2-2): DTGVSQNPRHKITKRGQNVTFRCDPISEHNRLYWYRQTLGQGPEFLTYFQNEAQLEKSRLLSDRFSAERPKGSFSTLEIQRTEQGDSAMYLCASSLVAAGELFFGEGSRLTVL.

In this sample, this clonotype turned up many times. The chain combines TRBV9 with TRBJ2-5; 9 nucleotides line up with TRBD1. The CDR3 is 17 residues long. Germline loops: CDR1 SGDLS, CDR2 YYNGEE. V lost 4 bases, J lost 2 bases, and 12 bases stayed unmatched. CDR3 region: CASSTSTGGGRQETQYF. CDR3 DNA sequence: TGTGCCAGCAGCACATCAACAGGGGGCGGCAGGCAAGAGACCCAGTACTTC.

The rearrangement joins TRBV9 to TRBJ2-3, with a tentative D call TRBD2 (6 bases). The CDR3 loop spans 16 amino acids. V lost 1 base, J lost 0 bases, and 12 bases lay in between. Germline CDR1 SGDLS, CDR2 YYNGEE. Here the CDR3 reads CASSVTAGLSTDTQYF. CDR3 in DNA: TGTGCCAGCAGCGTAACCGCGGGGCTCAGCACAGATACGCAGTATTTT.

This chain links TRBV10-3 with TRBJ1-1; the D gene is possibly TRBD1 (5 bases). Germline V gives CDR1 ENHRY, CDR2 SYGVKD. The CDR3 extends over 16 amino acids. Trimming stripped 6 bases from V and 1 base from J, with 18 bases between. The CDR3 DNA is TGTGCCATCAGAGGTTGGGGGGACCCGCCGAACACTGAAGCTTTCTTT. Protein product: CAIRGWGDPPNTEAFF.

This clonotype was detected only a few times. The CDR3 reads CASSSTSGRTYEQYF. CDR3 DNA sequence: TGTGCCAGCAGTTCGACTAGCGGGAGAACCTACGAGCAGTACTTC. This chain uses TRBV14 with TRBJ2-7; TRBD2 aligns across 12 bases. The germline V gene encodes CDR1 SGHDN and CDR2 FVKESK. The CDR3 has 15 residues. J was trimmed by 2 bases and V by 6 bases; bases with no gene match: 5.

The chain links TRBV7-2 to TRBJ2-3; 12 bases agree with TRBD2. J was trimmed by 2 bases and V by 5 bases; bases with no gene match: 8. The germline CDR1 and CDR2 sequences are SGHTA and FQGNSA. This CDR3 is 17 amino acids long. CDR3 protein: CASSPYGLAGYTDTQYF. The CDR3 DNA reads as TGTGCCAGCAGCCCATACGGACTAGCGGGATACACAGATACGCAGTATTTT.

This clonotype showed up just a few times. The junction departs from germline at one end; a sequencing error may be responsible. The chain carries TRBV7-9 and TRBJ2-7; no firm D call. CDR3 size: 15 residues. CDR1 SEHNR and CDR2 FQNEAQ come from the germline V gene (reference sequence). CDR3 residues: CASRLVQENTYEQYF. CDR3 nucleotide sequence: TGTGCCAGCAGGTTAGTCCAGGAGAATACCTACGAGCAGTACTTC.

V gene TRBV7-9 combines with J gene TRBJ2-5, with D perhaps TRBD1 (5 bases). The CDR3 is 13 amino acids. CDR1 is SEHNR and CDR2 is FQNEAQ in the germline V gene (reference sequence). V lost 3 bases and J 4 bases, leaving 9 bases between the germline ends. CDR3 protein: CASSFGTGETQYF. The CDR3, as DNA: TGTGCCAGCAGCTTTGGCACAGGAGAGACCCAGTACTTC.

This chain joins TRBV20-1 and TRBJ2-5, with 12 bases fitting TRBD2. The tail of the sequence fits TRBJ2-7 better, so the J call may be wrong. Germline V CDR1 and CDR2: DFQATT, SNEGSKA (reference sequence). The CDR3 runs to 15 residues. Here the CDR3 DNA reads TGCAGTGGCCTACGATCTAGCGGGAGGGCCCACGAGCAGTACTTC. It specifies CSGLRSSGRAHEQYF.

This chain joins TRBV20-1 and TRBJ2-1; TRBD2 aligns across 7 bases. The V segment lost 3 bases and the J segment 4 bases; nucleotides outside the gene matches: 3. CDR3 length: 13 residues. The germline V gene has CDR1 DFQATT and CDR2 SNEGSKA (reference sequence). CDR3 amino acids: CSASGRQYNEQFF. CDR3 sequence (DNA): TGCAGTGCTAGCGGGAGGCAGTACAATGAGCAGTTCTTC.

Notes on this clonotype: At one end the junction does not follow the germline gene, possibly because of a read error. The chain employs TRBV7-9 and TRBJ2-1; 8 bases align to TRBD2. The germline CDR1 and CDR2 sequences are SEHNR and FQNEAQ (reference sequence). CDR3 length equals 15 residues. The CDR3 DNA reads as TGTGCCAGCACCCAAAGCGGGAGCATTCACAATGAGCGGTTCTTC. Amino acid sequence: CASTQSGSIHNERFF.

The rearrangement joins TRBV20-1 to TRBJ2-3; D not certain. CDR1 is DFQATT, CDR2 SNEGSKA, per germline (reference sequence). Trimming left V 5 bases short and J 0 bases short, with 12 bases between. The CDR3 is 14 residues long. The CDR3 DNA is TGCAGTGCTCGACGAGGCCCTAGCACAGATACGCAGTATTTT. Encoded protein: CSARRGPSTDTQYF.